The source of this TCR beta chain is a study of blood T cell repertoires in COVID-19. Background on the study: Acute-phase and convalescent COVID-19 samples originated in the United States, Italy and Spain. Sources were T cells, B-cell-depleted T cells, or PBMCs; the material itself was cDNA or gDNA.

Original processing methods: Amplified reference gene primers provided the basis for estimating nucleated cell counts. The repertoire was sequenced with immunoSEQ multiplex PCR; TCRdb's copy has only in-frame clones and lacks some. V, J and clone size derive from that table, while D and trimming were established from the DNA sequence. The sample carries 95,000 to 110,000 clones, 85% to 90% recorded once. V was cut by 4 bases and J by 0 bases, with 9 bases left in between. The CDR3 consists of 15 residues. Germline V gene sequence: CDR1 KGHDR, CDR2 SFDVKD. The sequenced material came from peripheral blood. The receptor comes from a man aged 45-65 years with acute or convalescent COVID-19. This chain uses TRBV24-1 with TRBJ1-5; D call uncertain. The CDR3 region is CATSEREDSNQPQHF. The CDR3 DNA sequence: TGTGCCACCAGTGAAAGGGAGGATAGCAATCAGCCCCAGCATTTT.